This TCR beta chain appears in the sequencing data of a study of response to subunit inactivated influenza vaccine. CDR1 and CDR2 from the germline V gene are DFQATT and SNEGSKA (reference sequence). CDR3 length equals 14 residues. V lost 2 bases and J lost 6; bases outside the gene matches: 10. General study results and limits: Researchers suggested that each seasonal influenza vaccination recruits few new T cells.

TCRdb ran MiXCR on the RT-PCR reads and lists one entry per CDR3 protein. The sample has more than 600,000 distinct CDR3 sequences; roughly 18% are singletons. This clonotype has just a few counts. The antigen is not known. The TCR sequence derives from a man in his fifties or sixties who received an inactivated influenza vaccine. The specimen comprised PBMCs from blood, sampled 5 days after vaccination. The rearrangement joins TRBV20-1 to TRBJ2-7, with TRBD1 matching 7 bases. The CDR3 reads CSARQRTGLSEQYF. The CDR3 DNA follows: TGCAGTGCTAGACAAAGGACAGGTTTGAGCGAGCAGTACTTC.